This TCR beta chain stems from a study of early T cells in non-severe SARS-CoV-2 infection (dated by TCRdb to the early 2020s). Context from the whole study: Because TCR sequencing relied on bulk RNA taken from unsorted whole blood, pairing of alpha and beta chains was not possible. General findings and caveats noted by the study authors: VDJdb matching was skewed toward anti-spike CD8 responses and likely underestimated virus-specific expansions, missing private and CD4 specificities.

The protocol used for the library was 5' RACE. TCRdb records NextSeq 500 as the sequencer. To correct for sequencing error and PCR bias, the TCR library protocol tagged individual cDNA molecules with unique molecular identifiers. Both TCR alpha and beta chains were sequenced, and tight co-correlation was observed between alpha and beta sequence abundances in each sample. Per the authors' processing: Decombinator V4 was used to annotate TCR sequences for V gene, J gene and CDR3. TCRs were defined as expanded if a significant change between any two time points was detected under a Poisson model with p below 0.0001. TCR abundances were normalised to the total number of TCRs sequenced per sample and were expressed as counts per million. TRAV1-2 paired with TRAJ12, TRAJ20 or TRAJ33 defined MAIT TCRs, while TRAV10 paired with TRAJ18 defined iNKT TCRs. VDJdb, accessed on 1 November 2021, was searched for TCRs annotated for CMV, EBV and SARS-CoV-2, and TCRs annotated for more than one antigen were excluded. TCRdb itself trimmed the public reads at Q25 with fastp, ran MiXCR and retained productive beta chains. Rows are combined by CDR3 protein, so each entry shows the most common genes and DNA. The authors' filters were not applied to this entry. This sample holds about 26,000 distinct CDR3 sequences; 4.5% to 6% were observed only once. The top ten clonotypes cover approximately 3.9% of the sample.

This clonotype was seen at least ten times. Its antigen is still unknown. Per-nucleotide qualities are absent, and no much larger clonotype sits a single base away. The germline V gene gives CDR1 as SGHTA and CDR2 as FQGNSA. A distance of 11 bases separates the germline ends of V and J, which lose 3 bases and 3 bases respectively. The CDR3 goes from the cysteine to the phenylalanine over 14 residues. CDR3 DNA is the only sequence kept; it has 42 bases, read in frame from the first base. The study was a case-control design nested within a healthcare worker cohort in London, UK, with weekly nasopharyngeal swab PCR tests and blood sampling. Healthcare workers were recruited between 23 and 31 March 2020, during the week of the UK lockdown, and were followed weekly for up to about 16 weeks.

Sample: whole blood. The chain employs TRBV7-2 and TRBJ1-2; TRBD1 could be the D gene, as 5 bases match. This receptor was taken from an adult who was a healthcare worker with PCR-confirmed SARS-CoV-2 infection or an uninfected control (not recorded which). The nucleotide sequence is TGTGCCAGCAGCTTTCAAGGGACCGACTATGGCTACACCTTC. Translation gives CASSFQGTDYGYTF.